This is a list of T cell receptor beta chains from one sample in a study of cytomegalovirus exposure and HLA in healthy donors. Clones were read by immunoSEQ multiplex PCR, and TCRdb kept only the in-frame ones, dropping some. The sample totals more than 100,000 clones. The sample comprised PBMCs. Receptors originate from a man aged 18 to 35 in good health and CMV-seronegative. Both conserved end residues are part of each CDR3. The D gene is left open where the match is weak.

V gene	D gene	J gene	CDR3 length	CDR3 protein	CDR3 DNA
TRBV28	TRBD2	TRBJ2-2	15	CASSRTSGYTGELFF	TGTGCCAGCAGCCGGACTAGCGGGTACACCGGGGAGCTGTTTTTT
TRBV6-5	TRBD1	TRBJ1-2	15	CASSYGQGANYGYTF	TGTGCCAGCAGTTACGGACAGGGGGCGAACTATGGCTACACCTTC
TRBV30	TRBD1	TRBJ1-1	13	CAWRVGGSSFAFF	TGTGCCTGGAGAGTAGGGGGCTCCTCATTTGCTTTCTTT
TRBV4-1	.	TRBJ2-3	17	CASSQHGTSSSADTQYF	TGCGCCAGCAGCCAGCACGGGACAAGTAGTAGCGCAGATACGCAGTATTTT
TRBV18	TRBD1	TRBJ2-2	16	CASSLGQSPNTGELFF	TGTGCCAGCTCACTGGGACAGTCCCCGAACACCGGGGAGCTGTTTTTT
TRBV7-9	.	TRBJ2-1	17	CASSRFNPGLNYNEQFF	TGTGCCAGCAGCCGCTTCAACCCGGGACTTAACTACAATGAGCAGTTCTTC
TRBV6-6	.	TRBJ2-3	13	CASSNTGSDTQYF	TGTGCCAGCAGCAATACAGGGTCAGATACGCAGTATTTT
TRBV25-1	TRBD1	TRBJ2-2	16	CASSEEWTGDTGELFF	TGTGCCAGCAGTGAAGAATGGACAGGGGACACCGGGGAGCTGTTTTTT
TRBV7-2	TRBD2	TRBJ2-5	17	CASSSSRGTGVMETQYF	TGTGCCAGCAGCTCTTCGCGGGGGACTGGGGTGATGGAGACCCAGTACTTC
TRBV5-4	.	TRBJ2-4	17	CASSPQGTGLAKNIQYF	TGTGCCAGCAGCCCACAAGGGACTGGATTAGCCAAAAACATTCAGTACTTC
TRBV5-6	TRBD2	TRBJ2-1	16	CASRLMLAGLYNEQFF	TGTGCCAGCAGACTCATGCTAGCGGGACTCTACAATGAGCAGTTCTTC